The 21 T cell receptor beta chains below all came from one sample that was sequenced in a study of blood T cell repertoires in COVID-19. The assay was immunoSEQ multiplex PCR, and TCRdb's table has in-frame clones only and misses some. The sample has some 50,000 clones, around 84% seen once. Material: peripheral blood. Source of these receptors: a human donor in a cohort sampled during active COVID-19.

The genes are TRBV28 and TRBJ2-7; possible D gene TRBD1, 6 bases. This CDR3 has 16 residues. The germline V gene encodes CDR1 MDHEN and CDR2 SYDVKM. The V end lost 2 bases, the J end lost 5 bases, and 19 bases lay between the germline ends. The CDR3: CASSLPGARGANEQYF. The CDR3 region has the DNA TGTGCCAGCAGTTTACCCGGGGCCAGGGGAGCCAACGAGCAGTACTTC.

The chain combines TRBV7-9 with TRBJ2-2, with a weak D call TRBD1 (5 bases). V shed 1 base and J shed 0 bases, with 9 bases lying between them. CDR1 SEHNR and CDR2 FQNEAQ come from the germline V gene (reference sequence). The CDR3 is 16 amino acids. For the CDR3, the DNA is TGTGCCAGCAGCTTAGGGTCAGGGACGAACACCGGGGAGCTGTTTTTT. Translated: CASSLGSGTNTGELFF.

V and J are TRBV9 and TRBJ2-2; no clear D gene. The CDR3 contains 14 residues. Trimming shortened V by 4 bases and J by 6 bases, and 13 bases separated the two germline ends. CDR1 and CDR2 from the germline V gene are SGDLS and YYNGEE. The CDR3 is CASSLAGWAGELFF. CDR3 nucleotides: TGTGCCAGCAGCTTGGCAGGCTGGGCCGGGGAGCTGTTTTTT.

The CDR3 region is CASSKNSGRQETQYF. In DNA, the CDR3 is TGTGCCAGCAGCAAAAATAGCGGGAGGCAAGAGACCCAGTACTTC. This rearrangement joins TRBV11-2 to TRBJ2-5, with 10 bases fitting TRBD2. V shed 5 bases, J shed 2 bases, and the junction held 5 bases outside the gene matches. Germline CDR1 and CDR2: SGHAT and FQNNGV. CDR3 length: 15 residues.

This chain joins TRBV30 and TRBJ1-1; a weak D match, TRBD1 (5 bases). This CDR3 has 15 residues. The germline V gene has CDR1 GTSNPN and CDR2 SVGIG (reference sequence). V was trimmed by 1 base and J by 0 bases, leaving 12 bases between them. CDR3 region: CAWSDGSRVNTEAFF. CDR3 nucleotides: TGTGCCTGGAGTGACGGCAGCAGGGTGAACACTGAAGCTTTCTTT.

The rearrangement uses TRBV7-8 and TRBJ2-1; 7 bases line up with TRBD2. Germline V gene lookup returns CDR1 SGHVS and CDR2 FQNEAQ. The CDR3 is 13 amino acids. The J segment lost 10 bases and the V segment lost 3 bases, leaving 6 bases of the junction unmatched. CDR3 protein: CASSFNRGEEQFF. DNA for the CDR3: TGTGCCAGCAGCTTTAACCGGGGGGAGGAGCAGTTCTTC.

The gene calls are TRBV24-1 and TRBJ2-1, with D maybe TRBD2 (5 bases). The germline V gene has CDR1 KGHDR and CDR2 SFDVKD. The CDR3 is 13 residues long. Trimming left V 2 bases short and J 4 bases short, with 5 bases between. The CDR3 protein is CATSDWEYNEQFF. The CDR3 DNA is TGTGCCACCAGTGATTGGGAGTACAATGAGCAGTTCTTC.

CDR3 in amino acids: CASSLAGGSWNEQFF. DNA for the CDR3: TGTGCCAGTAGTTTAGCGGGAGGGAGTTGGAATGAGCAGTTCTTC. The genes are TRBV19 and TRBJ2-1, with 11 bases fitting TRBD2. The CDR3 has 15 residues. Germline-derived CDR1 and CDR2 are LNHDA and SQIVND (reference sequence). Losses at the gene ends were 5 bases for V and 7 bases for J; bases not matched to a gene: 7.

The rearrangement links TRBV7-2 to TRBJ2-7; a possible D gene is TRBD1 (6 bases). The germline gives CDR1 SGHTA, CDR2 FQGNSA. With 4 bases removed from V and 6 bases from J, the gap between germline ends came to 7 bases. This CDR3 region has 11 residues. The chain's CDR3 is CASSSRGEQYF. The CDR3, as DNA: TGTGCCAGCAGCTCCAGGGGCGAGCAGTACTTC.

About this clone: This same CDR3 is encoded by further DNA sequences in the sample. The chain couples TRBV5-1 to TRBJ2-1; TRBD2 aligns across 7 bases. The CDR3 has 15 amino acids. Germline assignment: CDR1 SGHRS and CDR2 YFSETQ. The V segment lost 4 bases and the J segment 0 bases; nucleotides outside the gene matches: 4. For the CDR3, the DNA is TGCGCCAGCAGCCCTAGCGGAAGCTCCTACAATGAGCAGTTCTTC. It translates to CASSPSGSSYNEQFF. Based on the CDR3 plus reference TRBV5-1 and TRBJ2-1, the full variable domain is KAGVTQTPRYLIKTRGQQVTLSCSPISGHRSVSWYQQTPGQGLQFLFEYFSETQRNKGNFPGRFSGRQFSNSRSEMNVSTLELGDSALYLCASSPSGSSYNEQFFGPGTRLTVL.

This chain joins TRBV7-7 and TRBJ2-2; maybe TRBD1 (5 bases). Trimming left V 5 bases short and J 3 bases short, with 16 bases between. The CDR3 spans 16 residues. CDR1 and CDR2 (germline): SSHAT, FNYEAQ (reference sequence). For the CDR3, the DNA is TGTGCCAGCAGCCTTGGTTTCCCCAGGGACACCGGGGAGCTGTTTTTT. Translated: CASSLGFPRDTGELFF.

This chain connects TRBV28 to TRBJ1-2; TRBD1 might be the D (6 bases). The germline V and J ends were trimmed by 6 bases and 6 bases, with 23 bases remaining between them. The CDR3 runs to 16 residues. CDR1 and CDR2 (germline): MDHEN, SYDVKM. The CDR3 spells CASSLAGTIELDGYTF. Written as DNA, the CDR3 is TGTGCCAGCAGCCTTGCCGGGACAATCGAGTTAGATGGCTACACCTTC.

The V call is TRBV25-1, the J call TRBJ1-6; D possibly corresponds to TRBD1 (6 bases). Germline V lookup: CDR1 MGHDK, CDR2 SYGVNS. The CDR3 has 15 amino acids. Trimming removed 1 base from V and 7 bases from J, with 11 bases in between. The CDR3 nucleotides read TGTGCCAGCAGTGAATCTAGGGGGTCCAATTCACCCCTCCACTTT. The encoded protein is CASSESRGSNSPLHF.

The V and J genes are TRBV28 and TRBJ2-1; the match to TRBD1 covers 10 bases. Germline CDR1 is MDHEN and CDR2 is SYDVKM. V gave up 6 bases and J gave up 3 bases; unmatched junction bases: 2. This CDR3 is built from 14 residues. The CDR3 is CASRRTGGYNEQFF. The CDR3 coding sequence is TGTGCCAGCAGGAGGACAGGGGGCTACAATGAGCAGTTCTTC.

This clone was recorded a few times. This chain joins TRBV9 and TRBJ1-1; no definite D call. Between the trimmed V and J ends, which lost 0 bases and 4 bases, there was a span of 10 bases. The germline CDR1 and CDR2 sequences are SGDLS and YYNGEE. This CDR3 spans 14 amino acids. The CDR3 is CASSVEERITEAFF. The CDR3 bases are TGTGCCAGCAGCGTAGAGGAGAGGATCACTGAAGCTTTCTTT.

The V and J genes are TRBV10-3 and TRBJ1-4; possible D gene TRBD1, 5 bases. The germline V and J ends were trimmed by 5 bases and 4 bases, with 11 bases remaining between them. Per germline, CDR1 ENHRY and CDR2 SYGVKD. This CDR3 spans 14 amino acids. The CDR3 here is CAISSRGDNEKLFF. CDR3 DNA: TGTGCCATCAGTTCACGGGGGGATAATGAAAAACTGTTTTTT.

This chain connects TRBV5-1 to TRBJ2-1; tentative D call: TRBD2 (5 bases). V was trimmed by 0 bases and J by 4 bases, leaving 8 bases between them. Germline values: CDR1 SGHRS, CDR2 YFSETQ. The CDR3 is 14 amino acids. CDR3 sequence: CASSLAGEYNEQFF. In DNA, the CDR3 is TGCGCCAGCAGCTTGGCCGGGGAGTACAATGAGCAGTTCTTC.

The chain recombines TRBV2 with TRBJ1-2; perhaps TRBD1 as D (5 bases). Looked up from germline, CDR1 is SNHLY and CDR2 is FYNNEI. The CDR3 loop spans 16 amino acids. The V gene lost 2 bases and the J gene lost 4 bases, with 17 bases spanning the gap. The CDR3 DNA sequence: TGTGCCAGCAGTGAAAGGCCAGGGCTACCGACCTATGGCTACACCTTC. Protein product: CASSERPGLPTYGYTF.

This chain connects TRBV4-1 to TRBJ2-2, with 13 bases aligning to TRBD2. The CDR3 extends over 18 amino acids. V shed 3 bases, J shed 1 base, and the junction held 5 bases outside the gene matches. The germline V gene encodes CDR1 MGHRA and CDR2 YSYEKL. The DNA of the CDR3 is TGCGCCAGCAGCCACCCGGGACTAGCGGGGATGAACACCGGGGAGCTGTTTTTT. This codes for CASSHPGLAGMNTGELFF.

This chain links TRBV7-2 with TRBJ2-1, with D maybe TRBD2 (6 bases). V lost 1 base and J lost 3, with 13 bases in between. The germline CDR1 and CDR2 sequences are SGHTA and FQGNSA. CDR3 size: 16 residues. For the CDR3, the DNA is TGTGCCAGCAGCTTAGGACCGGGAGAGGGCTACAATGAGCAGTTCTTC. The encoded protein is CASSLGPGEGYNEQFF.

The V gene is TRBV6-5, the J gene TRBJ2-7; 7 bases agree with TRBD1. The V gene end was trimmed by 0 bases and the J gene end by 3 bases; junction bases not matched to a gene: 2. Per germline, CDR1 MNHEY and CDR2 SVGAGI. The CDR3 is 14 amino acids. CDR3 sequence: CASSYSAGGYEQYF. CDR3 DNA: TGTGCCAGCAGTTACTCGGCAGGGGGCTACGAGCAGTACTTC.